Listed below are T cell receptor beta chains from one sample, sequenced in a study of cytomegalovirus exposure and HLA in healthy donors. Measured with immunoSEQ multiplex PCR; TCRdb has only the in-frame clones, and not every one. The repertoire includes roughly 200,000 clones, around 80% of them detected once, and 3.5% to 4.5% sits in the top ten. The sequenced sample consisted of PBMCs. The origin of the receptors is a woman in her fifties or sixties in good health and CMV-seropositive. Each CDR3 is given with its conserved first and last residue. The order of the fields is clone size, V gene, CDR3 protein. Clone size is not always given. Where it is, it says once, few, many or a class for expanded clones.

.,TRBV6-5,CASSSLSGGTGYGYTF
.,TRBV4-3,CASSQLAGGLTDTQYF
.,TRBV4-2,CASSQGTAGTSFFEQYF
.,TRBV29-1,CSTSDRGEAFF
few,TRBV6-5,CASSYRGGNTEAFF
.,TRBV4-2,CASSDGQGRGYTF
.,TRBV9,CASSGGRLAGTGELFF
.,TRBV5-1,CASSLARGLYEQYF
once,TRBV5-6,CASSLGQGRQPQHF
.,TRBV5-1,CASSPTGQGNTGELFF
once,TRBV28,CASRSVLAGGHEQYF
.,TRBV19,CATSGQGNSPLHF
.,TRBV7-2,CASSKDWTVLSEQFF
once,TRBV10-3,CATMPQRAAGETQYF
once,TRBV2,CASRGQGNQPQHF
few,TRBV28,CASSTGEWRKAFF
.,TRBV4-2,CASSQHSSYNEQFF
few,TRBV2,CASSPRQASTDTQYF
once,TRBV28,CASSFMGQNTEAFF
.,TRBV28,CASLTYNEQFF
once,TRBV7-9,CGAGTSRGNTIYF
.,TRBV7-9,CASSFPGQGSTGELFF
few,TRBV5-1,CASSGPGVQETQYF